This entry describes one TCR beta chain. These data are taken from a study of blood T cell repertoires in COVID-19. Trimming removed 4 bases at V and 3 bases at J, with 12 bases between. Germline V lookup: CDR1 SGDLS, CDR2 YYNGEE. CDR3 length: 14 residues. Method: immunoSEQ multiplex PCR; TCRdb's copy keeps in-frame clones and lacks some. The sample shows 65,000 to 75,000 clones, under 85% of them seen only once. This rearrangement joins TRBV9 to TRBJ2-3, with no clear D. The specimen sequenced was peripheral blood. This TCR came from a man aged 65-85 years with acute or convalescent COVID-19. CDR3: CASSQASPTDTQYF. The DNA for the CDR3 is TGTGCCAGCAGCCAAGCCTCCCCGACAGATACGCAGTATTTT.